This TCR beta chain was captured by sequencing in a study of T cell repertoires in cytomegalovirus infection (dated by TCRdb to 2018 to 2020). Study-level background: Recently identified HLA-C-restricted CMV epitopes, whose presentation resists viral immunomodulation, were targeted by peptide stimulations together with well-studied HLA-B-restricted epitopes. Donor HLA type was relevant to the analysis, as public TCR beta signatures indicated carriage of CMV infection together with the matching HLA type. The research as a whole found: In both this cohort and an independent roughly 400-donor cohort, the cumulative frequency of public TCR beta family members distinguished carriers of CMV infection plus the relevant HLA type. The ex vivo response was dominated by HLA-C-restricted CMV-specific TCR beta clonotypes, which also provided the single most frequent clonotype in two of eight donors.

The sample's treatment or condition label, decoded: in vitro stimulation with specific CMV peptide epitopes to enrich CMV-specific T cells. The sequencing machine was an Illumina HiSeq 1500. Starting from the raw public reads, TCRdb applied fastp trimming at Q25, assembled clones with MiXCR and retained in-frame beta chains. Rows are combined by CDR3 protein, so each entry shows the most common genes and DNA. The sample has approximately 910,000 distinct CDR3 sequences on record, roughly 30% of them singletons. About an eighth of the sample is held by the ten biggest clonotypes. This clonotype was detected many times. No antigen is known for it. It has no much larger one-base neighbor in the sample; base qualities were not kept. From its cysteine to its phenylalanine, the CDR3 spans 15 amino acids. Just CDR3 DNA is preserved here, 45 bases in frame from base 1. V and J lose 2 bases and 4 bases, and a span of 17 bases separates them. Via the germline V gene, CDR1 is SQVTM and CDR2 ANQGSEA.

The origin of this receptor is a human donor in good health (CMV status not recorded). Some clones in this sample may be carry-over from other donors' samples. This sample comprised cultured CD8+ T cells from PBMCs, obtained from culture after CMV antigen stimulation. This receptor chain uses TRBV29-1 and TRBJ2-5; matching of 6 bases hints at TRBD2 as the D gene. The DNA sequence follows: TGCAGCGTTGAAACAGTGACTAGGAGGGGAGAGACCCAGTACTTC. It is translated as CSVETVTRRGETQYF.